This T cell receptor (beta chain) was captured in a study of blood T cell repertoires in COVID-19. Study as a whole: Acute and convalescent COVID-19 samples came from the United States, Italy and Spain. PBMCs, B-cell-depleted T cells, or T cells provided the cDNA or gDNA that made up the material.

In germline, CDR1 is LNHDA, CDR2 SQIVND (reference sequence). The V and J ends lost 5 bases and 4 bases, in that order; junction bases with no gene match: 7. The CDR3 covers 15 residues. Followed over time, Seattle patients had been enrolled while infection was active. This clone appeared a single time. Clones were read by immunoSEQ multiplex PCR, and TCRdb kept only the in-frame ones, dropping some. This table holds around 260,000 clones, about 85% found once. The gene calls are TRBV19 and TRBJ2-2, with 7 bases lining up with TRBD2. Input material: peripheral blood. The receptor comes from a human donor with COVID-19, enrolled during active disease. The donor label of this sample is uncertain. CDR3 protein: CASSSLTGGTGELFF. For the CDR3, the DNA is TGTGCCAGTAGTTCCCTGACGGGGGGCACCGGGGAGCTGTTTTTT.